This T cell receptor (beta chain) was observed in a study of T cells after yellow fever vaccination. V trimming: 1 base; J trimming: 5 bases; junction bases outside the gene matches: 6. This CDR3 has 14 amino acids. Germline loops: CDR1 GTSNPN, CDR2 SVGIG (reference sequence). A single record per CDR3 protein comes from TCRdb applying MiXCR to the 5' RACE reads. This sample has approximately 350,000 distinct CDR3 sequences; roughly 12% occur once, and the top ten carry around 20%. This clonotype was detected a few times. This sequence joins TRBV30 and TRBJ1-1; 8 bases are a match to TRBD1. The sample in question was PBMCs, obtained on the day of the first yellow fever vaccination. The source is a man between 18 and 35 years old who received the YFV17D yellow fever vaccine. The CDR3 sequence: CAWSAGQGTTEAFF. As DNA, the CDR3 is TGTGCCTGGAGTGCAGGACAGGGTACGACTGAAGCTTTCTTT.